This T cell receptor beta chain was found in a study of T cell responses to AZD1222 COVID-19 vaccine. Germline lookup yields CDR1 SGHDN and CDR2 FVKESK. Between the trimmed V and J ends, which lost 6 bases and 6 bases, there was a span of 20 bases. There are 15 residues in the CDR3. The repertoire was sequenced with immunoSEQ multiplex PCR; TCRdb's copy has only in-frame clones and lacks some. The sample yields approximately 89,000 clones, 92% seen once. The TCR originated in an adult in good health. The starting material was peripheral blood, obtained on day 0 of AZD1222 vaccination. The rearrangement links TRBV14 to TRBJ1-2; possibly TRBD1 for D (6 bases). DNA for the CDR3: TGTGCCAGCAGACCCTCGGACAGATCGAAGCATGGCTACACCTTC. It yields the protein CASRPSDRSKHGYTF.